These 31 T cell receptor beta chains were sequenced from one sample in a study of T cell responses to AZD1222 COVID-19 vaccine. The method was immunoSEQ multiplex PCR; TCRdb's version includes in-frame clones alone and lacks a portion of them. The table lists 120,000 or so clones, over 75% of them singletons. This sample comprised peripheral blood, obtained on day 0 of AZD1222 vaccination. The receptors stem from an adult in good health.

The CDR3 coding sequence is TGTGCCAGCAGCTACCGGACAGGGGGCACAGATACGCAGTATTTT. Translated, it gives CASSYRTGGTDTQYF. This chain joins TRBV5-6 and TRBJ2-3; TRBD1 matches at 9 bases. Per germline, CDR1 SGHDT and CDR2 YYEEEE. The CDR3 has 15 amino acids. With V trimmed by 3 bases and J by 1 base, 3 bases remained unmatched.

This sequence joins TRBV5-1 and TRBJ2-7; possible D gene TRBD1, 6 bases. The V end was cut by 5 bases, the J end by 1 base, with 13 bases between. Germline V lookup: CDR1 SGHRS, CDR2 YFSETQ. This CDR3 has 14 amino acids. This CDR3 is CASRIGQSSYEQYF. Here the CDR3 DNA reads TGCGCCAGCAGAATAGGACAGTCGTCCTACGAGCAGTACTTC.

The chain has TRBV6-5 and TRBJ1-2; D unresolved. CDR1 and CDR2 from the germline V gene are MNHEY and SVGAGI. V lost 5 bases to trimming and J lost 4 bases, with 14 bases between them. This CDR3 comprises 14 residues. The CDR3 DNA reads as TGTGCCAGCAGTCTCTCTACGAACCCCTATGGCTACACCTTC. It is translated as CASSLSTNPYGYTF.

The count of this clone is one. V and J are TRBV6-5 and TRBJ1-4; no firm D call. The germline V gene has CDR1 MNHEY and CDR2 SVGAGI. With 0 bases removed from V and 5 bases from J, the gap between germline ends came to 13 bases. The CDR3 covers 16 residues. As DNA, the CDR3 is TGTGCCAGCAGTTACTCCTCTGTAACCGCGAATGAAAAACTGTTTTTT. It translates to CASSYSSVTANEKLFF.

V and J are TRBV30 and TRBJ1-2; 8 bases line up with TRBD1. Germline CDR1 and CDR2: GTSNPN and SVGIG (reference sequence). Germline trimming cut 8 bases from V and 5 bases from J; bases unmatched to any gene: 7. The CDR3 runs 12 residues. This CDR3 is CARDRRDYGYTF. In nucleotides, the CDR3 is TGTGCCAGGGACAGGCGGGATTATGGCTACACCTTC.

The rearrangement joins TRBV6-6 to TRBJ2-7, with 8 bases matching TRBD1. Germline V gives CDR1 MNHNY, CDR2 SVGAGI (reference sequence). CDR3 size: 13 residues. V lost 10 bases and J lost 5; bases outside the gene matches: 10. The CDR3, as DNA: TGTGCCATCAAGACAGGGGAGGTGAACGAGCAGTACTTC. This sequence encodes CAIKTGEVNEQYF.

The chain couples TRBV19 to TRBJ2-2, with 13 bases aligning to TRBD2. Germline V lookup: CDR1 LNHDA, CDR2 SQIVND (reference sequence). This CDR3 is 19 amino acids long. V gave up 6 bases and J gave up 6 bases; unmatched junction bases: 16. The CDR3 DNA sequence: TGTGCCAGTAGGATACTAGCGGGAGGGCCTGATAGGCGTTCCGGGGAGCTGTTTTTT. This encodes CASRILAGGPDRRSGELFF.

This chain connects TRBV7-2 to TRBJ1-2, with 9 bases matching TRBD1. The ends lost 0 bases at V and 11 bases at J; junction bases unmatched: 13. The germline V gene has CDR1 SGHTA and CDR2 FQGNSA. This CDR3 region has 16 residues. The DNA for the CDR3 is TGTGCCAGCAGCTTAGCTCCACCGGGACAGGGTGGAGGTTACACCTTC. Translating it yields CASSLAPPGQGGGYTF.

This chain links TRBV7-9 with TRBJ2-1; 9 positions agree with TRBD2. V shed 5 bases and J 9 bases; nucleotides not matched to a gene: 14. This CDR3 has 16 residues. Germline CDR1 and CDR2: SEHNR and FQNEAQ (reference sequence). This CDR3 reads CASSPLPAGGLGEQFF. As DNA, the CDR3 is TGTGCCAGCAGCCCCCTTCCGGCGGGGGGGCTCGGTGAGCAGTTCTTC.

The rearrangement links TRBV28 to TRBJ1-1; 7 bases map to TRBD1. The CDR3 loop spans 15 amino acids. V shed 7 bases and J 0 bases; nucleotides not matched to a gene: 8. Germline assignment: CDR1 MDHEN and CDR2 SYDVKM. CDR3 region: CASISGGGLNTEAFF. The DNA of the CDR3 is TGTGCCAGCATTTCAGGGGGAGGGCTGAACACTGAAGCTTTCTTT.

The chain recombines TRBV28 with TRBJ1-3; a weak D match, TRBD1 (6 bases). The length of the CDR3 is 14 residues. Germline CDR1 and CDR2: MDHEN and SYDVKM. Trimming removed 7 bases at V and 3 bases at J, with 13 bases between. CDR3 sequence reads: CASTKTGDGNTIYF. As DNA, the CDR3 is TGTGCCAGCACCAAGACAGGTGATGGAAACACCATATATTTT.

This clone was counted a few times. The chain's CDR3 is CASRLDRAYEQYF. The CDR3 nucleotides are TGCGCCAGCAGACTGGACAGGGCCTACGAGCAGTACTTC. V usage is TRBV5-1 and J usage is TRBJ2-7; the match to TRBD1 covers 8 bases. CDR1 is SGHRS, CDR2 YFSETQ, per germline. The CDR3 runs to 13 residues. V lost 5 bases, J lost 2 bases, and 3 bases stayed unmatched.

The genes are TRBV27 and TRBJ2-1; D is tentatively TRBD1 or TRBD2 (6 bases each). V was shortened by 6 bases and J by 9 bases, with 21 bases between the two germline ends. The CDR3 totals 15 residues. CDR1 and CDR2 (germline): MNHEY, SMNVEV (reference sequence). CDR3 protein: CASSTPGGFSSEQFF. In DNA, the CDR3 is TGTGCCAGCAGCACTCCCGGGGGCTTCTCATCTGAGCAGTTCTTC.

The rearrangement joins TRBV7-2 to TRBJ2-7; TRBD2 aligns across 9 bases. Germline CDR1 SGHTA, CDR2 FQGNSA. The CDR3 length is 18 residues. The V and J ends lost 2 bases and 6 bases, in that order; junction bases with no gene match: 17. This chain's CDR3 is CASSLNRYAGGTLFEQYF. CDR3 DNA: TGTGCCAGCAGCTTAAACCGCTATGCGGGGGGGACCTTATTCGAGCAGTACTTC.

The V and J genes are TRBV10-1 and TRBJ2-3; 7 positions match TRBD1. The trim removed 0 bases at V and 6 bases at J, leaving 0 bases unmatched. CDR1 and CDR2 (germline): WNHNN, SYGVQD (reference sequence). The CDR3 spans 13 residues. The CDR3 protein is CASSESGQDTQYF. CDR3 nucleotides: TGCGCCAGCAGTGAGTCGGGACAGGATACGCAGTATTTT.

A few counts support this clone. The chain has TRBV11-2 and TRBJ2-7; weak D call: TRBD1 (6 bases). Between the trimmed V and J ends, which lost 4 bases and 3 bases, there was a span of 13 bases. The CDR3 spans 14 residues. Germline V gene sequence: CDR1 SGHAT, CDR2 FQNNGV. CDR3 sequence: CASSSPAGVYEQYF. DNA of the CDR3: TGTGCCAGCAGCTCACCGGCAGGGGTCTACGAGCAGTACTTC. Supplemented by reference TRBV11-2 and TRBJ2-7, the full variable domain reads EAGVAQSPRYKIIEKRQSVAFWCNPISGHATLYWYQQILGQGPKLLIQFQNNGVVDDSQLPKDRFSAERLKGVDSTLKIQPAKLEDSAVYLCASSSPAGVYEQYFGPGTRLTVT.

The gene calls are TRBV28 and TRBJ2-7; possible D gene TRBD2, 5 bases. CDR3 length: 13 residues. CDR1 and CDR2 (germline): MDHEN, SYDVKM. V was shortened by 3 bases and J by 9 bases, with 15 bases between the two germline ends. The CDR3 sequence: CASSFPMDLGQYF. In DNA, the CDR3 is TGTGCCAGCAGTTTTCCTATGGACTTAGGGCAGTACTTC.

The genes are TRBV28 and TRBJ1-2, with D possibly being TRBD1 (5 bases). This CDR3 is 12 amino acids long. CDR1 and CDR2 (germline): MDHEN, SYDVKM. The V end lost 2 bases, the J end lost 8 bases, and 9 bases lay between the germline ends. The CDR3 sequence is CASSLRTWGYTF. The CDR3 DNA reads TGTGCCAGCAGTTTAAGGACATGGGGCTACACCTTC.

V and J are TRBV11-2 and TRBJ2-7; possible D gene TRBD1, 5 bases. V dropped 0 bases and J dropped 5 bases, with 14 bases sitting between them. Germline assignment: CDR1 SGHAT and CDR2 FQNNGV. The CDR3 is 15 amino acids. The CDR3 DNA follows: TGTGCCAGCAGCTTAGATCTTAGCAGGGCCAACGAGCAGTACTTC. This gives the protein CASSLDLSRANEQYF.

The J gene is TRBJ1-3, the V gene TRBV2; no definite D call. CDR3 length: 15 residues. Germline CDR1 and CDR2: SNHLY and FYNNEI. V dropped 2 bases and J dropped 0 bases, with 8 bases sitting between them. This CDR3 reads CASSEMGYSGNTIYF. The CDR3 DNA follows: TGTGCCAGCAGTGAAATGGGGTACTCTGGAAACACCATATATTTT.

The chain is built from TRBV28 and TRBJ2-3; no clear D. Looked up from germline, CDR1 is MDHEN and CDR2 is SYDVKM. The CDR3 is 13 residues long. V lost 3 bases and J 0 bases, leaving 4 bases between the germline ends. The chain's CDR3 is CASSFSSTDTQYF. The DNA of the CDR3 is TGTGCCAGCAGTTTTAGCAGCACAGATACGCAGTATTTT.

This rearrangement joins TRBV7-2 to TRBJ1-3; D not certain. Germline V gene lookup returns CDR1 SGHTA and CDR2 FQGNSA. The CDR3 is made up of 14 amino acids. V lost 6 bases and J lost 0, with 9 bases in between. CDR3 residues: CASSHALSGNTIYF. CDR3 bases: TGTGCCAGCAGTCACGCACTCTCTGGAAACACCATATATTTT.

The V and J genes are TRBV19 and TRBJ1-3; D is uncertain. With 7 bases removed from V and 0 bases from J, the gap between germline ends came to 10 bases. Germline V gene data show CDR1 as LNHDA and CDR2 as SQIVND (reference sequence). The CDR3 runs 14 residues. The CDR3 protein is CASNTGFSGNTIYF. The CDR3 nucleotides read TGTGCCAGTAATACGGGTTTCTCTGGAAACACCATATATTTT.

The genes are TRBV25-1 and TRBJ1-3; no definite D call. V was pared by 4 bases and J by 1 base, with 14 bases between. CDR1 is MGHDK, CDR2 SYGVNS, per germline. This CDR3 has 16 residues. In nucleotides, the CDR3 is TGTGCCAGCAGTGTTTACTCGTTTAGGTCTGGAAACACCATATATTTT. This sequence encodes CASSVYSFRSGNTIYF.

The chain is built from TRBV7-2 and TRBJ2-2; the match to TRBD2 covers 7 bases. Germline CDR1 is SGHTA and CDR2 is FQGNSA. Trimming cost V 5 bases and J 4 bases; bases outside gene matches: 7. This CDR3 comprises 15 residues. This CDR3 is CASSKPGLLTGELFF. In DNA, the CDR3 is TGTGCCAGCAGCAAGCCGGGACTACTCACCGGGGAGCTGTTTTTT. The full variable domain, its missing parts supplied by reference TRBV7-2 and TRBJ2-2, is GAGVSQSPSNKVTEKGKDVELRCDPISGHTALYWYRQSLGQGLEFLIYFQGNSAPDKSGLPSDRFSAERTGGSVSTLTIQRTQQEDSAVYLCASSKPGLLTGELFFGEGSRLTVL.

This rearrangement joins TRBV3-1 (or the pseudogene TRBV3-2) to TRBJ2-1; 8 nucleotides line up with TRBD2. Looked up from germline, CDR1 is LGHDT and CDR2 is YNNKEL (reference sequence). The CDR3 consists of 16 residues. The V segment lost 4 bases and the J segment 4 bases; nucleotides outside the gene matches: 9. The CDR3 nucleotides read TGTGCCAGCAGCCCACCGGGACTAGAGTGTTACAATGAGCAGTTCTTC. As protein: CASSPPGLECYNEQFF.

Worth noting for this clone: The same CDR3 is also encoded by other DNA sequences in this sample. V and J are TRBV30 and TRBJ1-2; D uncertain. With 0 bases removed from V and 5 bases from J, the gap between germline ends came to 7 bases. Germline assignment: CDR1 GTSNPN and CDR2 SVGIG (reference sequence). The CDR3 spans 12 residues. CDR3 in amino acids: CAWSVTVYGYTF. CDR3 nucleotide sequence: TGTGCCTGGAGTGTAACAGTGTATGGCTACACCTTC.

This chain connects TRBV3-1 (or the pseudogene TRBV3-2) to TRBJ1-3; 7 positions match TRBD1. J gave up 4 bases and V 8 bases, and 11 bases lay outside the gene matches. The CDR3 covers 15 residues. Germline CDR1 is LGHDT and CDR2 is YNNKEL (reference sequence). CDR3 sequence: CASRSKGAEGNTIYF. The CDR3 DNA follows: TGTGCCAGCCGGAGTAAGGGGGCTGAAGGAAACACCATATATTTT.

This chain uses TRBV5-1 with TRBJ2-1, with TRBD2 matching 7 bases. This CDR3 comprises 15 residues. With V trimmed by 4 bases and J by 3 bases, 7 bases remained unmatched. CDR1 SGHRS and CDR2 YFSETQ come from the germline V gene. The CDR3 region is CASSNGAGSYNEQFF. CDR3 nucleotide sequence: TGCGCCAGCAGCAACGGAGCGGGAAGCTACAATGAGCAGTTCTTC.

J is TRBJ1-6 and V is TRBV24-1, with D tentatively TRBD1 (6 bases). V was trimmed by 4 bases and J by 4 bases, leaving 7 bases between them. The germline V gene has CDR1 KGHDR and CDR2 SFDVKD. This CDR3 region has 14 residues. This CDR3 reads CATSDGTYNSPLHF. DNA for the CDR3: TGTGCCACCAGTGACGGGACATATAATTCACCCCTCCACTTT.

CDR3 in DNA: TGTGCCAGCTCACGGGACAATTTAGATACGCAGTATTTT. Encoded protein: CASSRDNLDTQYF. The chain employs TRBV18 and TRBJ2-3, with TRBD1 as a possible D gene (6 bases). With 4 bases removed from V and 5 bases from J, the gap between germline ends came to 10 bases. The CDR3 extends over 13 amino acids. From germline, CDR1 is KGHSH and CDR2 LQKENI.